This T cell receptor beta chain comes out of a study of blood T cells in healthy people across ages. Alongside a J-beta primer mix, a sample-barcoded 5' primer served in a second PCR lasting about 6 to 11 cycles. From the 5' RACE reads, TCRdb called clonotypes with MiXCR, one entry per CDR3 protein. The sample lists about 800,000 distinct CDR3 sequences; 20% to 30% were seen once. This clonotype occurred a few times. Total RNA extraction produced at least 5 micrograms (per sample) for the study. The CDR3 consists of 19 residues. The data also belong to a second study, concerning T cells of mothers and their children.

Sequencing was performed on blood. The chain employs TRBV21-1 and TRBJ1-5; the table's D gene call, TRBD1, was not cross checked with the DNA. TRBV21-1 is labeled a pseudogene. The receptor's source is a boy between 5 and 17 years old in good health. The chain's CDR3 is CASSNVPSAGGYSNQPQHF. DNA of the CDR3: TGTGCCAGCAGCAATGTGCCATCGGCCGGGGGGTATAGCAATCAGCCCCAGCATTTT.